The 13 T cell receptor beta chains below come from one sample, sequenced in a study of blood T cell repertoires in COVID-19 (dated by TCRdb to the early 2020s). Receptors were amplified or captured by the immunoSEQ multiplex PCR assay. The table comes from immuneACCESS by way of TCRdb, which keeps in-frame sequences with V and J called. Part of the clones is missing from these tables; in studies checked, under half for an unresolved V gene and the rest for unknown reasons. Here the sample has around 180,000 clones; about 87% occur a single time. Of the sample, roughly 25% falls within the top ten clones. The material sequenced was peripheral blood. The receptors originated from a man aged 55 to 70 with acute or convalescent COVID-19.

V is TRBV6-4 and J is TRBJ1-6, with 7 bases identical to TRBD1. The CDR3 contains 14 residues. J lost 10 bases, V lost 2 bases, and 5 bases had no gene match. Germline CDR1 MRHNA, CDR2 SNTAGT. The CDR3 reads CASSDGTENSPLHF. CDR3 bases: TGTGCCAGCAGTGACGGGACAGAGAACTCACCCCTCCACTTT.

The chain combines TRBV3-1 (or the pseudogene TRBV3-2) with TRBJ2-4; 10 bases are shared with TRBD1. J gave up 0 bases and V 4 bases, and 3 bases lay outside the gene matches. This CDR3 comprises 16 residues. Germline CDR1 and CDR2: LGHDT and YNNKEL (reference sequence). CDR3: CASSLRTGGAKNIQYF. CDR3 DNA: TGTGCCAGCAGCCTTAGGACAGGGGGAGCCAAAAACATTCAGTACTTC.

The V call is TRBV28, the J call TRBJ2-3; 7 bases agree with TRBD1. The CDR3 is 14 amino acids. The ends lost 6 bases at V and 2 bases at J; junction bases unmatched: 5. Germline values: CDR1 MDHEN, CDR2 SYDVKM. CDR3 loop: CASRSGTDTDTQYF. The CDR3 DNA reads TGTGCCAGCAGATCCGGGACAGACACAGATACGCAGTATTTT.

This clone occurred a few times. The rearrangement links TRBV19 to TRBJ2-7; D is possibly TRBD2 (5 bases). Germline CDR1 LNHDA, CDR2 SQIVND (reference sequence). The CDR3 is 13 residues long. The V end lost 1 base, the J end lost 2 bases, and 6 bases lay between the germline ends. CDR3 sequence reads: CASSIAGTYEQYF. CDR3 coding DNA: TGTGCCAGTAGTATAGCGGGAACCTACGAGCAGTACTTC.

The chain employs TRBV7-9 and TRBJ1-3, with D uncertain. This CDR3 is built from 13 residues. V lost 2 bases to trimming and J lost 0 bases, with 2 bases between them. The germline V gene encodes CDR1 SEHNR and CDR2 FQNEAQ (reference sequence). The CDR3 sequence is CASSLRSGNTIYF. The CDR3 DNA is TGTGCCAGCAGCTTACGCTCTGGAAACACCATATATTTT.

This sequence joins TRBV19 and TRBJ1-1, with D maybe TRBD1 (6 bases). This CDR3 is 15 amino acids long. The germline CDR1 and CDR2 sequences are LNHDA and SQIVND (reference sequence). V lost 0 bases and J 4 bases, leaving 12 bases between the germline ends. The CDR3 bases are TGTGCCAGTAGTATAGATCACACAGGGTTCACTGAAGCTTTCTTT. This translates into CASSIDHTGFTEAFF.

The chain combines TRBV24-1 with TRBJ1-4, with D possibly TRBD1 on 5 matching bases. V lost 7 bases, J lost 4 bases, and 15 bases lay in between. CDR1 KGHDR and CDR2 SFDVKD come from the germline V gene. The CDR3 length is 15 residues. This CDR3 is CATSSGGTRNEKLFF. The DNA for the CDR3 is TGTGCCACCAGCTCGGGCGGGACTCGTAATGAAAAACTGTTTTTT.

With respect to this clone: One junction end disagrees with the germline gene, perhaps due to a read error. CDR3 bases: TGTGCCAGCAGCTTGGGACAGGGCTCCCACAATGAGCAGTTCTTC. Protein: CASSLGQGSHNEQFF. This rearrangement joins TRBV5-5 to TRBJ2-1; 7 nucleotides match TRBD1. CDR3 size: 15 residues. The germline gives CDR1 SGHKS, CDR2 YYEKEE (reference sequence).

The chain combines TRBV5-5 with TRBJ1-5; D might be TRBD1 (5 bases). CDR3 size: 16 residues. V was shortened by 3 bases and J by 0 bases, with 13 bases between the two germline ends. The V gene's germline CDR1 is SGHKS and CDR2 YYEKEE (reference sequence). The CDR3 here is CASSSAWGLSNQPQHF. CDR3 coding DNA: TGTGCCAGCAGCTCTGCCTGGGGCCTTAGCAATCAGCCCCAGCATTTT.

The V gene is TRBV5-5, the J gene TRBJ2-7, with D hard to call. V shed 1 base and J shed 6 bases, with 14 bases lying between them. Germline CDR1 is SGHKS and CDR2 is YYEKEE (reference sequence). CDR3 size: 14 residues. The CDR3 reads CASSLSSGLTEQYF. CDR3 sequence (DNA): TGTGCCAGCAGCTTGTCCAGTGGTCTTACCGAGCAGTACTTC.

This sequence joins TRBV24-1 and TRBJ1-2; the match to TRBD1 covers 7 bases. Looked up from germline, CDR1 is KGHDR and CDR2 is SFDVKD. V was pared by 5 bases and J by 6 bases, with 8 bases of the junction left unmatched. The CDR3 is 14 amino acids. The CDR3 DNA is TGTGCCACCAGTGCCCCGGGGACAGCGAATGGCTACACCTTC. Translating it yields CATSAPGTANGYTF.

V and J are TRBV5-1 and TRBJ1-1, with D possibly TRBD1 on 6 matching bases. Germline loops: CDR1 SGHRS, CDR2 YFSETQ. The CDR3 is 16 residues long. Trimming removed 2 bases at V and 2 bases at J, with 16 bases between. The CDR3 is CASSLTTGTLNTEAFF. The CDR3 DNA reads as TGCGCCAGCAGCTTAACGACCGGGACACTAAACACTGAAGCTTTCTTT.

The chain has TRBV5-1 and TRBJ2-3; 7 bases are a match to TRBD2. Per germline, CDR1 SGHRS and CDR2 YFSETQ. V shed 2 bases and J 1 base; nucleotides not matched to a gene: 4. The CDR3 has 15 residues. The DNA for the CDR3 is TGCGCCAGCAGCTTCCTGGGGGGGGGCACAGATACGCAGTATTTT. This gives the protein CASSFLGGGTDTQYF.